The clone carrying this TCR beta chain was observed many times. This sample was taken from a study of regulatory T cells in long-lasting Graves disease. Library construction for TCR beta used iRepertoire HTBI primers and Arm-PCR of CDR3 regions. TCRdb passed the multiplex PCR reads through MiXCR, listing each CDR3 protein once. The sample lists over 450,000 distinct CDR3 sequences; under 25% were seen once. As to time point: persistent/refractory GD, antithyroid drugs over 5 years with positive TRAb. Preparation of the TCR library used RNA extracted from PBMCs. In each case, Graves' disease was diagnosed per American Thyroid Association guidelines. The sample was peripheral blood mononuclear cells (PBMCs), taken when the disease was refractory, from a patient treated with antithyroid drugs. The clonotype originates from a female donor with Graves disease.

This CDR3 reads CASTTQGGYTEAFF. The DNA for the CDR3 is TGTGCCAGCACCACACAGGGGGGTTACACTGAAGCTTTCTTT. The V call is TRBV27, the J call TRBJ1-1; 8 bases are shared with TRBD1. V lost 7 bases and J lost 3; bases outside the gene matches: 7. The CDR3 runs to 14 residues. CDR1 is MNHEY and CDR2 is SMNVEV in the germline V gene (reference sequence).